There are a few counts of the clone carrying this T cell receptor beta chain. The antigen remains unidentified. This record belongs to a study of post-analysis software for immune sequencing data. Looking at the study overall: Relapsing-remitting, secondary progressive and progressive-relapsing multiple sclerosis were all included among the disease courses.

Trimming took 0 bases from V and 5 from J; bases not matched to a gene: 4. CDR3 size: 14 residues. Germline CDR1 GTSNPN, CDR2 SVGIG (reference sequence). Built from TCR beta cDNA, the libraries had unique molecular identifiers in them. There were about 1 to 10 million T cells, and about 500,000 cDNA molecules came from them. TCRdb re-called the PCR reads with MiXCR, one entry per CDR3 protein. The table shows hundreds of thousands of distinct CDR3 sequences, with roughly three fifths occurring only once. Overall study findings and caveats: With F measure, samples from one preparation batch clustered together strongly. Among five TRBV segments more frequent in patients than controls were TRBV5-6, TRBV5-1 and TRBV20-1. Patients with multiple sclerosis recorded significantly lower normalized Chao1 diversity than controls, the study found.

The source of this sequence is a girl between 2 and 10 years old with multiple sclerosis. The gene calls are TRBV30 and TRBJ2-4; 7 nucleotides line up with TRBD1. The sequencing input was blood. The CDR3 DNA reads as TGTGCCTGGAGTGTACAGGGGACCCAAAACATTCAGTACTTC. Protein sequence: CAWSVQGTQNIQYF.